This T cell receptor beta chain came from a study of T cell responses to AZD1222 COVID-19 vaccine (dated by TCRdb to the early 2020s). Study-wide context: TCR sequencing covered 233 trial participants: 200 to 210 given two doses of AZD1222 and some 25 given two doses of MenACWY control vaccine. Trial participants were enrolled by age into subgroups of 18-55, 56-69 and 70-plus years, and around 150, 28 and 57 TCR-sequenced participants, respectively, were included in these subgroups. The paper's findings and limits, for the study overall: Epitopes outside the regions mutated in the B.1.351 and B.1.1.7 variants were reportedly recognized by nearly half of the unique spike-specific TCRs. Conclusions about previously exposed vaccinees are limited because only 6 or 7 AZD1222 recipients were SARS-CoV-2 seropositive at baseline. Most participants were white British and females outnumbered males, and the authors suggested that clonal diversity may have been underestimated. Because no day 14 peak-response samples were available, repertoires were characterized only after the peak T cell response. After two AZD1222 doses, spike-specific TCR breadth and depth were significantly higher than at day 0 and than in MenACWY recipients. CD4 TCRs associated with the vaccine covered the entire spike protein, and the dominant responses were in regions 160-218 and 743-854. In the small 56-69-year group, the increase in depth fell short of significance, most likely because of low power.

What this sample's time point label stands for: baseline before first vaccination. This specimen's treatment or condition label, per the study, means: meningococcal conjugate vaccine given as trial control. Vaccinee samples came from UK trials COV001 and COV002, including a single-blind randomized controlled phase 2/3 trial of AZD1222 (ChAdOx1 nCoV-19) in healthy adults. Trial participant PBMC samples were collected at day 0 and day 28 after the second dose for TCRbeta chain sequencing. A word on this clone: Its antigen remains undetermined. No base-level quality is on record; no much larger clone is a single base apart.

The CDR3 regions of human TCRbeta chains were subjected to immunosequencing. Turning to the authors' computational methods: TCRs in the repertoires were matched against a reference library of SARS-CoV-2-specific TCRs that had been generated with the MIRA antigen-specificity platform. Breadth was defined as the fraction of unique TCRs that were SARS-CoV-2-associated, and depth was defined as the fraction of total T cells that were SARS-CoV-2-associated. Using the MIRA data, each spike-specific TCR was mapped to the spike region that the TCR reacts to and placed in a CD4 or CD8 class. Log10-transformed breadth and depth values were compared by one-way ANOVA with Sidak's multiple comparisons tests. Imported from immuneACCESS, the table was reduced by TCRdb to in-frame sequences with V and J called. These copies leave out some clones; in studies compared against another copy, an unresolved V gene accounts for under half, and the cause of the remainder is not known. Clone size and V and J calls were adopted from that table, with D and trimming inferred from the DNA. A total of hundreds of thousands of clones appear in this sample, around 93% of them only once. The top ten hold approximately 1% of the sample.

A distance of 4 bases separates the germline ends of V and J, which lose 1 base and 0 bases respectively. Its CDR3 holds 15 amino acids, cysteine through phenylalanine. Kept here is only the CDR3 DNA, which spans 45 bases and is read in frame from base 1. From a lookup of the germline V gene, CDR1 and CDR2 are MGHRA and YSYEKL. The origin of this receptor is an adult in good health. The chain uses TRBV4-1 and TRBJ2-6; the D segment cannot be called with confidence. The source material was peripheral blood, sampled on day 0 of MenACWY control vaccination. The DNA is TGCGCCAGCAGCCAAGCGCCCTCTGGGGCCAACGTCCTGACTTTC. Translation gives CASSQAPSGANVLTF.